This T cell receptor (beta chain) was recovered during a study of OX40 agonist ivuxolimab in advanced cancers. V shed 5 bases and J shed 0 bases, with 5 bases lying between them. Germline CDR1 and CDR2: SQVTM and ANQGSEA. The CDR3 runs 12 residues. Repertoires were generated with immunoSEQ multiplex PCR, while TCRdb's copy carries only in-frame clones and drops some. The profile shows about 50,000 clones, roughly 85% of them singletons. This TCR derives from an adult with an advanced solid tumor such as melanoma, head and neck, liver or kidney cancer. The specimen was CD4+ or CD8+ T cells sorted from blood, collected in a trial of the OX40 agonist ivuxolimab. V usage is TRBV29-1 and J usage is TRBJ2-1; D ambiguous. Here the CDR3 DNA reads TGCAGCGTTATGAGCTCCTACAATGAGCAGTTCTTC. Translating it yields CSVMSSYNEQFF.